These T cell receptor beta chains were read from a single sample in a study of long-term antiretroviral therapy in people with HIV. The table came from immunoSEQ multiplex PCR; TCRdb's copy has only in-frame clones and leaves some out. The table includes about 20,000 clones, approximately 82% detected once. Material: unsorted PBMCs, obtained roughly 2.3 years after starting antiretroviral therapy. The receptor set was obtained from a man between 35 and 55 years old with HIV. Each CDR3 is given with its conserved first and last residue. D genes are given only for firm matches. Not all rows give a size; the values are once, few, many and, for expanded clones, a class.

v_gene	abundance	j_gene	d_gene	CDR3nt	CDR3aa
TRBV6-5	NA	TRBJ2-7	NA	TGTGCCAGCAGTACTTTGTACGAGCAGTACTTC	CASSTLYEQYF
TRBV4-3	NA	TRBJ1-5	TRBD1	TGCGCCAGCAGCCAGGGACAGGGGCCTAATCAGCCCCAGCATTTT	CASSQGQGPNQPQHF
TRBV27	NA	TRBJ2-5	NA	TGTGCCAGCAGTTTCACAGGTCAAGAGACCCAGTACTTC	CASSFTGQETQYF
TRBV2	NA	TRBJ2-2	TRBD2	TGTGCCAGCAGTGACGGGGTGGCGGGAGGGTACACCGGGGAGCTGTTTTTT	CASSDGVAGGYTGELFF
TRBV7-8	once	TRBJ1-1	NA	TGTGCCAGCAGCTTGGGAACTGAAGCTTTCTTT	CASSLGTEAFF
TRBV19	NA	TRBJ1-5	NA	TGTGCCAGTACCGGCAGCTCTTGGGGACAGCCCCAGCATTTT	CASTGSSWGQPQHF
TRBV6-5	NA	TRBJ1-6	TRBD1	TGTGCCAGCAGTTCCAAGACAGGGAAGGGTTCGGCACCCCTCCACTTT	CASSSKTGKGSAPLHF
TRBV5-4	NA	TRBJ1-1	NA	TGTGCCAGCCTAGGACCGAACACTGAAGCTTTCTTT	CASLGPNTEAFF
TRBV25-1	NA	TRBJ2-7	NA	TGTGCCAGCAGTGGGGTCCACGAGCAGTACTTC	CASSGVHEQYF
TRBV18	NA	TRBJ2-3	TRBD2	TGTGCCAGCTCACCACTGGGGGAGGGAAGAGATACGCAGTATTTT	CASSPLGEGRDTQYF
TRBV2	NA	TRBJ1-1	NA	TGTGCCAGCAGTGACTCGGCTTCTACAGGTTCGAACACTGAAGCTTTCTTT	CASSDSASTGSNTEAFF
TRBV18	NA	TRBJ2-7	TRBD1	TGTGCCAGCTCGCCGGGACAGAATTACGAGCAGTACTTC	CASSPGQNYEQYF
TRBV9	NA	TRBJ1-1	TRBD1	TGTGCCAGCAGCCGGGACAGAGACACTGAAGCTTTCTTT	CASSRDRDTEAFF
TRBV7-6	NA	TRBJ1-5	NA	TGTGCCAGCAGCGTGTACCCGGGCAGCAATCAGCCCCAGCATTTT	CASSVYPGSNQPQHF
TRBV7-9	NA	TRBJ2-1	NA	TGTGCCAGCAGCCCGGGGACGGAGGTCGGGAATGAGCAGTTCTTC	CASSPGTEVGNEQFF
TRBV4-2	NA	TRBJ2-1	TRBD2	TGTGCCAGCAGCCTTCTCTCCGGACTAGCGGACAATGAGCAGTTCTTC	CASSLLSGLADNEQFF
TRBV4-1	NA	TRBJ1-3	NA	TGCGCCAGCAGCCAAGATCCGAGCATCTCTGGAAACACCATATATTTT	CASSQDPSISGNTIYF
TRBV7-9	NA	TRBJ2-1	NA	TGTGCCAGCAGCTTGGTCGGGGGCAATGAGCAGTTCTTC	CASSLVGGNEQFF
TRBV19	NA	TRBJ2-1	NA	TGTGCCAGTATCGGGAGTTACAATGAGCAGTTCTTC	CASIGSYNEQFF
TRBV4-1	NA	TRBJ2-1	TRBD2	TGCGCCAGCAGCCAAGTACTAGCGGTTAGTGAGCAGTTCTTC	CASSQVLAVSEQFF
TRBV4-2	NA	TRBJ2-1	NA	TGTGCCAGCAGCCAGGAACATACCAGCTCCTACAATGAGCAGTTCTTC	CASSQEHTSSYNEQFF
TRBV7-9	NA	TRBJ1-2	NA	TGTGCCAGCAGGCCGGGGCATGGCTATGGCTACACCTTC	CASRPGHGYGYTF
TRBV9	few	TRBJ2-5	NA	TGTGCCAGCAGCGTTGCCGGGACAACCCTCCAAGAGACCCAGTACTTC	CASSVAGTTLQETQYF
TRBV2	NA	TRBJ2-6	NA	TGTGCCAGCAGTGAAGGCATCGTCCTGACTTTC	CASSEGIVLTF
TRBV20-1	NA	TRBJ1-1	NA	TGCAGTGCTAGAGATAGCACTGAAGCTTTCTTT	CSARDSTEAFF
TRBV7-9	NA	TRBJ1-5	TRBD1	TGTGCCAGCAGCTTAGCGGGACAGGGAGGGGGTCAGCCCCAGCATTTT	CASSLAGQGGGQPQHF
TRBV6-6	NA	TRBJ2-1	TRBD1	TGTGCCAGCCACCCCGACAGGGGAGAGCAGTTCTTC	CASHPDRGEQFF
TRBV27	NA	TRBJ1-2	NA	TGTGCCAGCGGCGGGGGGGCAGAATACAACTATGGCTACACCTTC	CASGGGAEYNYGYTF
TRBV30	NA	TRBJ1-4	TRBD1	TGTGCCTGGAGTGTAGGACAGGGAGGTGAAAAACTGTTTTTT	CAWSVGQGGEKLFF
TRBV10-2	once	TRBJ2-1	TRBD2	TGCGCCAGCAAAGAGGTGGGATCGCGGGAGGGCTCCTACAATGAGCAGTTCTTC	CASKEVGSREGSYNEQFF
TRBV7-6	NA	TRBJ2-7	NA	TGTGCCAGCAGCTTGGGCCCCTCCTACGAGCAGTACTTC	CASSLGPSYEQYF
TRBV6-6	NA	TRBJ1-1	TRBD1	TGTGCCAGCAGTTACGGACAGGTGAACACTGAAGCTTTCTTT	CASSYGQVNTEAFF
TRBV7-8	once	TRBJ2-7	NA	TGTGCCAGCAGCTTACCAGGAACCTACGAGCAGTACTTC	CASSLPGTYEQYF
TRBV9	NA	TRBJ2-5	TRBD2	TGTGCCAGCAGCCCCTCTTATGGTAGCGGGGAGTCAGAGACCCAGTACTTC	CASSPSYGSGESETQYF
TRBV7-2	NA	TRBJ2-3	TRBD2	TGTGCCAGCAGCTTAGCAGGGACTAGCGGGAGAATAGCAGATACGCAGTATTTT	CASSLAGTSGRIADTQYF
TRBV2	NA	TRBJ2-5	NA	TGTGCCAGCAGTAGGGGAAATATGCAAGAGACCCAGTACTTC	CASSRGNMQETQYF
TRBV7-2	once	TRBJ2-7	NA	TGTGCCAGCAGCCCCGGACAAGTAGTCGCATACGAGCAGTACTTC	CASSPGQVVAYEQYF
TRBV7-3	NA	TRBJ2-3	NA	TGTGCCAGCAGCTGGGGGGCTCGCACAGATACGCAGTATTTT	CASSWGARTDTQYF
TRBV2	NA	TRBJ2-1	TRBD2	TGTGCCAGCAGTGAAAGTGAACTAGCGGGGGGGGGTTCCTACAATGAGCAGTTCTTC	CASSESELAGGGSYNEQFF
TRBV25-1	few	TRBJ2-7	NA	TGTGCCAGCAGTGGGGCCTACGAGCAGTACTTC	CASSGAYEQYF
TRBV4-2	NA	TRBJ2-7	NA	TGTGCCAGCAGCCAAGGGCTCCTAGCGAGCTCCTACGAGCAGTACTTC	CASSQGLLASSYEQYF